This T cell receptor beta chain was observed in a study of blood T cell repertoires in COVID-19. Study information: The study drew acute and convalescent COVID-19 samples from the United States, Italy and Spain. T cells, B-cell-depleted T cells, or PBMCs supplied cDNA or gDNA.

Methods used by the authors: From reference gene primer amplification, estimates of nucleated cell counts were derived. Here immunoSEQ multiplex PCR was the method, and the copy in TCRdb shows in-frame clones only, minus some. The V and J calls and clone size were taken over from that table, and D and trimming were inferred from the DNA. This sample carries some 200,000 clones, 80% to 85% of them seen once, and the ten largest clones take roughly 2.3%. The receptor was isolated from a woman aged 60-75 years with acute or convalescent COVID-19. The source material was peripheral blood.

In DNA, the CDR3 is TGTGCCAGCAGCGTAGGGTCCCGGGGAAGGGGGATTAATATGAACACTGAAGCTTTCTTT. Translation: CASSVGSRGRGINMNTEAFF. The chain combines TRBV9 with TRBJ1-1; tentative D call: TRBD1 (6 bases). The germline V and J ends were trimmed by 0 bases and 0 bases, with 24 bases remaining between them. This CDR3 is built from 20 residues. Germline V lookup: CDR1 SGDLS, CDR2 YYNGEE.